This T cell receptor beta chain was found in a study of radiotherapy plus CTLA-4 blockade in lung cancer. Overall study: Objective response was observed in about 19% of patients, and disease control in just over 30%. General study findings and limits: Expansion of tumor-derived TCR clones was observed in blood after radiotherapy plus ipilimumab.

Using immunoSEQ multiplex PCR, the repertoire was profiled, and TCRdb retains in-frame clones only, with some absent. The profile shows tens of thousands of clones, over 75% of them singletons. CDR1 is SGHTA and CDR2 is FQGNSA in the germline V gene. This CDR3 comprises 12 residues. The germline V and J ends were trimmed by 3 bases and 5 bases, with 4 bases remaining between them. About this clone: Its antigen remains unidentified. Additional DNA sequences in this sample encode the identical CDR3.

V and J are TRBV7-2 and TRBJ2-2, with unresolved D. The sequencing here drew on peripheral blood, taken from a patient treated with radiotherapy plus ipilimumab. The source of this sequence is a human donor with non-small cell lung cancer that progressed on radiotherapy plus ipilimumab. Here the CDR3 reads CASSLGTGELFF. DNA for the CDR3: TGTGCCAGCAGCTTGGGGACCGGGGAGCTGTTTTTT.